These T cell receptor beta chains were read from a single sample in a study of response to subunit inactivated influenza vaccine. TCRdb re-called the RT-PCR reads through MiXCR, storing one row per CDR3 protein. The data contain approximately 230,000 distinct CDR3 sequences, 10% to 15% of them singletons. Source: non-naive T cells sorted from PBMCs, taken less than 15 days before vaccination. Receptor source: a man in his fifties or sixties who received an inactivated influenza vaccine. The CDR3 runs from the conserved cysteine through the conserved F or W. The D gene is left open where the match is weak. Not every row has a clone size; where given, it reads once, few, many or a size class.

>few|TRBJ2-7|11|TRBD2|TRBV7-2
TGTGCCAGCACCCCCGGGGGGGAGCAGTACTTC
CASTPGGEQYF
>-|TRBJ2-1|15|TRBD1|TRBV9
TGTGCCAGCAGGGCAACCGGGACAGGGGTCAATGAGCAGTTCTTC
CASRATGTGVNEQFF
>many|TRBJ1-5|15|TRBD1|TRBV4-3
TGCGCCAGCAGCCAATTTACAGGGGGGGGTCAGCCCCAGCATTTT
CASSQFTGGGQPQHF
>few|TRBJ2-1|14|-|TRBV27
TGTGCCAGCTCCCCTAATGGGGCCTACAATGAGCAGTTCTTC
CASSPNGAYNEQFF
>-|TRBJ2-7|16|-|TRBV15
TGTGCCACCAGCAGGACCGGGACCCGGAGCTCCTACGAGCAGTACTTC
CATSRTGTRSSYEQYF
>-|TRBJ2-7|11|TRBD1|TRBV29-1
TGCAGCGTAGGACAGGTCTACGAGCAGTACTTC
CSVGQVYEQYF
>-|TRBJ2-5|12|-|TRBV6-6
TGTGCCAGCAGTCGAGCTTCGGAGACCCAGTACTTC
CASSRASETQYF
>-|TRBJ2-4|14|-|TRBV10-3
TGTGCCATCAGTGGACCGGGACCCAGCAACATTCAGTACTTC
CAISGPGPSNIQYF
>-|TRBJ2-3|18|TRBD2|TRBV11-2
TGTGCCAGCAGCTTAAACCTCGGACTAGCGGCAAGCACAGATACGCAGTATTTT
CASSLNLGLAASTDTQYF
>few|TRBJ2-1|13|-|TRBV7-2
TGTGCCAGCAGTCGATCCGGGGTTAATGAGCAGTTCTTC
CASSRSGVNEQFF
>once|TRBJ2-5|15|TRBD2|TRBV18
TGTGCCAGCTCATCCAGACTAGCGGGATGGGAGACCCAGTACTTC
CASSSRLAGWETQYF
>-|TRBJ1-1|15|-|TRBV3-1
TGTGCCAGCAGCCAAACGGGGGGGTCGAACACTGAAGCTTTCTTT
CASSQTGGSNTEAFF
>few|TRBJ2-1|13|-|TRBV28
TGTGCCAGCAGCTTGGCTGCGTTCAATGAGCAGTTCTTC
CASSLAAFNEQFF
>many|TRBJ1-4|13|-|TRBV20-1
TGCAGTGCTATAGGGGAAACTAATGAAAAACTGTTTTTT
CSAIGETNEKLFF
>few|TRBJ2-2|15|-|TRBV19
TGTGCCAGTAGTATATCAGGATACGGCGCCGGGGAGCTGTTTTTT
CASSISGYGAGELFF
>-|TRBJ2-7|15|TRBD2|TRBV5-5
TGTGCCAGCAGCTTGCGTAGCGGGCTACCCTACGAGCAGTACTTC
CASSLRSGLPYEQYF
>-|TRBJ2-7|15|-|TRBV20-1
TGCAGTGCTAGACGTCGGGACGGAGAAGCCTACGAGCAGTACTTC
CSARRRDGEAYEQYF
>-|TRBJ2-3|14|-|TRBV11-2
TGTGCCAGCAGACCCGGGGTGTACACAGATACGCAGTATTTT
CASRPGVYTDTQYF
>-|TRBJ2-3|14|-|TRBV3-1
TGTGCCAGCAGCCACAGCGGGAGCACAGATACGCAGTATTTT
CASSHSGSTDTQYF
>-|TRBJ1-3|15|TRBD1|TRBV11-2
TGTGCCAGCAGCCTAAGGACAGGGGCTGGAAACACCATATATTTT
CASSLRTGAGNTIYF
>many|TRBJ2-3|15|TRBD2|TRBV6-5
TGTGCCAGCAGTTATTTAGCGGGAAGCACAGATACGCAGTATTTT
CASSYLAGSTDTQYF
>many|TRBJ2-5|15|TRBD2|TRBV5-6
TGTGCCAGCAGCTTGGAGGGGACTAGCGGAGGGACCCAGTACTTC
CASSLEGTSGGTQYF
>many|TRBJ2-4|16|TRBD2|TRBV4-1
TGCGCCAGCAGCCAAGGTTCTCTGACTAGCGACGACATTCAGTACTTC
CASSQGSLTSDDIQYF
>few|TRBJ2-3|13|TRBD1|TRBV29-1
TGCAGCGTTGCGCCAGGGGGCGAAGGTACGCAGTATTTT
CSVAPGGEGTQYF
>many|TRBJ2-4|16|-|TRBV4-2
TGTGCCAGCAGCCTATCAGGAAGCCTAGCCAAAAACATTCAGTACTTC
CASSLSGSLAKNIQYF
>-|TRBJ1-3|16|-|TRBV4-1
TGCGCCAGCAGCCAAGATGGGACGGTCTCTGGAAACACCATATATTTT
CASSQDGTVSGNTIYF
>few|TRBJ1-1|14|TRBD1|TRBV12-3/TRBV12-4
TGTGCCAGCAGGTTGACAGGGATGGGCACTGAAGCTTTCTTT
CASRLTGMGTEAFF
>-|TRBJ2-1|16|TRBD2|TRBV15
TGTGCCACCAGCAGAGACCCGGGACTACCAAACAATGAGCAGTTCTTC
CATSRDPGLPNNEQFF
>-|TRBJ1-1|13|-|TRBV20-1
TGCAGTGCTAGAGAGGTACGGACGTTTGAAGCTTTCTTT
CSAREVRTFEAFF
>many|TRBJ2-3|14|-|TRBV18
TGTGCCAGCTCACCTGAAGGAGGGCGCGTTACGCAGTATTTT
CASSPEGGRVTQYF